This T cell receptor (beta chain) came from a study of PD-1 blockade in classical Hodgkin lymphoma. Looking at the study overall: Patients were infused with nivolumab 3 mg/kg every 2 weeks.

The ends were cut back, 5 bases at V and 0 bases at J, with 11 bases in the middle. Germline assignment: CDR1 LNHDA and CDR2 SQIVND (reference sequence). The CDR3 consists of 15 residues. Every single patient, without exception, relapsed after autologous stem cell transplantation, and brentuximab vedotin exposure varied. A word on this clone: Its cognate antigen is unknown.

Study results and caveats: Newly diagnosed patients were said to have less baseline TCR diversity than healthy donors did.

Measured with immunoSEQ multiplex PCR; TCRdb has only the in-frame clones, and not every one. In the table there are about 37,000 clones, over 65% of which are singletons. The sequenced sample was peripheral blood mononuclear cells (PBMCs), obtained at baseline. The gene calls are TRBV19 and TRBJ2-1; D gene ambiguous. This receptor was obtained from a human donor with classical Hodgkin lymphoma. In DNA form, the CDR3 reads TGTGCCAGTAGTCCTACTCATTACTCCTACAATGAGCAGTTCTTC. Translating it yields CASSPTHYSYNEQFF. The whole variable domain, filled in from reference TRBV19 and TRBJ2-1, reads DGGITQSPKYLFRKEGQNVTLSCEQNLNHDAMYWYRQDPGQGLRLIYYSQIVNDFQKGDIAEGYSVSREKKESFPLTVTSAQKNPTAFYLCASSPTHYSYNEQFFGPGTRLTVL.